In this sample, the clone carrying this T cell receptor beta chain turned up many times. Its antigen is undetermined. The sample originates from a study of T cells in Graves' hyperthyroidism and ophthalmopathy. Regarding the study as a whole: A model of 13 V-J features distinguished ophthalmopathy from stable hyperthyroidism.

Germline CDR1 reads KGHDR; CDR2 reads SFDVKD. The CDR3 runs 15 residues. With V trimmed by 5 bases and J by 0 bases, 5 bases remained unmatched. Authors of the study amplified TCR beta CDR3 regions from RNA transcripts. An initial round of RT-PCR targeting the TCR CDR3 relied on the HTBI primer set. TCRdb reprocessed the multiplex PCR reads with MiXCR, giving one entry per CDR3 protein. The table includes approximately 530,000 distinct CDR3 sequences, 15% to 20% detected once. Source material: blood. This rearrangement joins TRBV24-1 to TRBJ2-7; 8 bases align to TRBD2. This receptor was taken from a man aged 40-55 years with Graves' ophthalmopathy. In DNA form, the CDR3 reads TGTGCCACCAGTGGGAAAAGCGGGAGCTCCTACGAGCAGTACTTC. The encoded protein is CATSGKSGSSYEQYF.